This TCR beta chain was sequenced for a study of OX40 agonist ivuxolimab in advanced cancers. In the study overall: Ivuxolimab was an agonistic, fully human IgG2 monoclonal antibody directed against OX40 (CD134), a costimulatory receptor. Three dose-escalation patients achieved partial responses, one with hepatocellular carcinoma and two with cutaneous melanoma. Patients were allowed to have had prior anti-PD-1, anti-PD-L1 or anti-CTLA-4 therapy, and 30% to 50% of the dose-escalation patients had previously received checkpoint inhibitors. The monotherapy dose-escalation portion (N of about 52 patients) of the phase I ivuxolimab trial is reported in the paper. In the dose-escalation cohort, more than 80% of patients were male, and the mean age was 60 years with a range of 23 to 79. The purpose of peripheral TCRbeta sequencing was to test whether ivuxolimab changed TCR sequence diversity and led to clonal T-cell expansion. Among the 52 dose-escalation patients, around 20 had hepatocellular carcinoma, about 15 melanoma, 9 renal cell carcinoma and 9 head and neck cancer. Intravenous ivuxolimab was administered to patients every 2 weeks at six dose levels: 0.01, 0.1, 0.3, 1.5, 3 and 10 mg/kg. What the authors observed across the whole study: After ivuxolimab, more expanded clones were found on average in CD8+ T cells than in CD4+ T cells. The antigen specificity of the peripheral T cells that underwent clonal expansion was not determined. In the 0.1-3.0 mg/kg groups, partial responders were among the patients with the lowest normalized peripheral clonal expansion, particularly in CD8+ T cells. At doses from 0.1 to 3.0 mg/kg, clonal expansion was seen in both CD4+ and CD8+ blood T cells between baseline and week 6. Low levels of normalized T-cell clonal expansion were also seen in some patients who did not respond.

Inclusive of the bounding cysteine and phenylalanine, the CDR3 is 16 residues long. Only CDR3 DNA remains: 48 bases, in frame from the first base. From a lookup of the germline V gene, CDR1 and CDR2 are MNHEY and SVGAGI. V has 4 bases trimmed and J has 2 bases trimmed; junction bases matching no gene number 5. Genomic DNA was isolated from the sorted cells so that the TCRbeta CDR3 region could be sequenced. The immunoSEQ Assay was used for sequencing of TCRbeta CDR3 regions. As stored in TCRdb, this immuneACCESS dataset retains in-frame rearrangements with V and J assigned. A fraction of the clones does not appear; measured against another copy, unresolved V genes explain less than half of the discrepancy, and the remainder lacks a known reason. A total of fewer than 85,000 clones appear in this sample, 70% to 90% of them only once. 8.2% of the sample is taken by the ten largest. Patients with autoimmune disease history or receiving systemic immunosuppression were excluded from the trial. In every dose cohort, peripheral blood was drawn for TCR sequencing at baseline, cycle 4 day 1, and cycle 7 day 1. Samples were obtained from an open-label, multicenter, first-in-human phase I dose-escalation trial of ivuxolimab. Adults with locally advanced or metastatic melanoma, renal cell carcinoma, hepatocellular carcinoma or head and neck squamous cell carcinoma were enrolled in the trial. Before TCR sequencing, CD4+ T cells and CD8+ T cells from peripheral blood were sorted into separate populations.

Turning to this clone: Its antigen specificity is not known. Within one base of it there is no much larger clone, and no base qualities were kept.

The sequence came from an adult with an advanced solid tumor such as melanoma, head and neck, liver or kidney cancer. The sample here was CD4+ or CD8+ T cells sorted from blood, taken in a trial of the OX40 agonist ivuxolimab. Recombination connected TRBV6-5 to TRBJ1-1, and 12 junction bases match TRBD1. The CDR3 in this case is CASSSAGTGGNTEAFF. The sequenced DNA is TGTGCCAGCAGTTCCGCCGGGACAGGGGGCAACACTGAAGCTTTCTTT.